This T cell receptor beta chain was documented in a study of blood T cells in healthy people across ages. Across the whole study: About one barcoded beta molecule per two T cells came from capture by template switching.

Using a J-beta primer mix together with a sample-barcoded 5' primer, a second PCR was run for about 6 to 11 cycles. TCRdb passed the 5' RACE reads through MiXCR, listing each CDR3 protein once. The profile shows 630,000 or so distinct CDR3 sequences, about a third of them singletons. The CDR3 length is 12 residues. The V end lost 3 bases, the J end lost 4 bases, and 7 bases lay between the germline ends. Germline lookup yields CDR1 KGHSH and CDR2 LQKENI. The sample holds many counts of this clonotype. What it recognizes is unknown. Ranging in age from roughly 6 to 100, the donors were healthy Caucasian individuals from Russia. Overall study findings and caveats: What prevented conclusive comparison of naive and antigen-experienced cells was that PBMCs were unsorted. TCR beta diversity per million T cells fell roughly linearly with age.

The sequence was collected from a woman of 80 years or more in good health. The chain couples TRBV18 to TRBJ2-7; maybe TRBD2 (5 bases). The sample consisted of blood. As DNA, the CDR3 is TGTGCCAGCTCACCTGAGGGATACGAGCAGTACTTC. It codes for CASSPEGYEQYF. The full variable domain, with the rest looked up from reference TRBV18 and TRBJ2-7, is NAGVMQNPRHLVRRRGQEARLRCSPMKGHSHVYWYRQLPEEGLKFMVYLQKENIIDESGMPKERFSAEFPKEGPSILRIQQVVRGDSAAYFCASSPEGYEQYFGPGTRLTVT.